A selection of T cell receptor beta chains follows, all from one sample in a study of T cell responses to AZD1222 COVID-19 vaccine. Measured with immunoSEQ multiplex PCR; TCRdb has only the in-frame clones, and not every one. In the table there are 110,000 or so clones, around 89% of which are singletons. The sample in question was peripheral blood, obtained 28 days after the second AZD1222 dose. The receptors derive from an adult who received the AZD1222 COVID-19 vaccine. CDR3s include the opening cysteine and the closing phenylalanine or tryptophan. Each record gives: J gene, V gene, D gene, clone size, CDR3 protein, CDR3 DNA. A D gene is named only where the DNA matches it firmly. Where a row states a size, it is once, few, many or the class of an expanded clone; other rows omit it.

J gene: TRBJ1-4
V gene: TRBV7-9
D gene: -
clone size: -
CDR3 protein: CASRQGSEEKLFF
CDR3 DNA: TGTGCCAGCAGACAGGGCTCGGAGGAAAAACTGTTTTTT

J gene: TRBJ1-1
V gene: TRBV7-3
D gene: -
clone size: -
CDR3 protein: CASSLSGRNTEAFF
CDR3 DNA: TGTGCCAGCAGCTTATCGGGGAGGAACACTGAAGCTTTCTTT

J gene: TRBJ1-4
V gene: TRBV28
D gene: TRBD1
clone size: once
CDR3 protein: CASSFMPGQGPLGVNEKLFF
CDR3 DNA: TGTGCCAGCAGTTTTATGCCTGGACAGGGGCCCCTGGGCGTGAATGAAAAACTGTTTTTT

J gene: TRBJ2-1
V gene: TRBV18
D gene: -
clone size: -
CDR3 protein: CASSPPQKAGNEQFF
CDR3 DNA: TGTGCCAGCTCACCACCGCAGAAGGCCGGGAATGAGCAGTTCTTC

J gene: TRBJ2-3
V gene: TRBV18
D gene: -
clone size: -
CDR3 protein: CASSPSYQSTDTQYF
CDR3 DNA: TGTGCCAGCTCCCCCAGTTATCAAAGCACAGATACGCAGTATTTT

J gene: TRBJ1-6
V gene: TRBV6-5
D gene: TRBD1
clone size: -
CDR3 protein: CASSYAGDRGNSPLHF
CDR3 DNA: TGTGCCAGCAGTTACGCGGGGGACAGGGGTAATTCACCCCTCCACTTT

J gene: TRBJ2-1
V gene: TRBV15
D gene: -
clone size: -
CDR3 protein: CATSRGPSYNEQFF
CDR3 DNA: TGTGCCACCAGCAGAGGTCCGTCCTACAATGAGCAGTTCTTC

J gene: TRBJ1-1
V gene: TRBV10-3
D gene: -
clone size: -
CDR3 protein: CAIRENTEAFF
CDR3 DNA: TGTGCCATCAGGGAAAACACTGAAGCTTTCTTT

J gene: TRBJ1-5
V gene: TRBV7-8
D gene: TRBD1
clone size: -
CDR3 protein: CASSLGTGSGQPQHF
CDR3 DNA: TGTGCCAGCAGCTTGGGGACAGGGTCGGGTCAGCCCCAGCATTTT

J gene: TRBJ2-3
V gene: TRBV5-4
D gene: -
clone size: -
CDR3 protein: CASSLAGGRADTQYF
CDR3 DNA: TGTGCCAGCAGCTTGGCCGGCGGCAGGGCAGATACGCAGTATTTT

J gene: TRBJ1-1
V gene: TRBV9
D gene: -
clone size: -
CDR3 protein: CASSPRMNTEAFF
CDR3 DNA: TGTGCCAGCAGCCCCCGCATGAACACTGAAGCTTTCTTT

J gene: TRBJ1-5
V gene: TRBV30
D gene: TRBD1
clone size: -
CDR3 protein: CAWKGQGAGNQPQHF
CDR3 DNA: TGTGCCTGGAAGGGACAGGGGGCTGGCAATCAGCCCCAGCATTTT

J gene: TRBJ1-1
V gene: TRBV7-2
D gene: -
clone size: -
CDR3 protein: CASSLLGGGGGTEAFF
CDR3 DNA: TGTGCCAGCAGCTTACTTGGCGGAGGTGGGGGCACTGAAGCTTTCTTT

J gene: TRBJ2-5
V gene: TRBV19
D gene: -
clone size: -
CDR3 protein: CASSTYQETQYF
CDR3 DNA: TGTGCCAGTAGTACCTACCAAGAGACCCAGTACTTC

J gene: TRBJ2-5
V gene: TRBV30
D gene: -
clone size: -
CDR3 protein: CAWSVAPGSRETQYF
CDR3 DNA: TGTGCCTGGAGTGTAGCCCCAGGATCGCGGGAGACCCAGTACTTC

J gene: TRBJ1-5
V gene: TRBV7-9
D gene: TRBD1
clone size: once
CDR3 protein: CASSSPGQGNQPQHF
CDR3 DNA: TGTGCCAGCAGCTCGCCGGGACAGGGGAATCAGCCCCAGCATTTT

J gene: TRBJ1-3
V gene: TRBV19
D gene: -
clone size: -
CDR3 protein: CASSIQGHRISGNTIYF
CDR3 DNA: TGTGCCAGTAGTATCCAGGGACACCGGATCTCTGGAAACACCATATATTTT

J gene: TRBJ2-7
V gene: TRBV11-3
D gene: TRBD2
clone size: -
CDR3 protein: CASSFSGGSYEQYF
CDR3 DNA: TGTGCCAGCAGCTTTTCGGGGGGGAGCTACGAGCAGTACTTC

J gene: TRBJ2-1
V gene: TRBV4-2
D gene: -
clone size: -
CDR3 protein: CASSPRLGNEQFF
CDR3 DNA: TGTGCCAGCAGCCCAAGACTGGGGAATGAGCAGTTCTTC

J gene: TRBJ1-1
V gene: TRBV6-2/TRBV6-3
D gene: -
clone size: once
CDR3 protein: CASSNPGENTEAFF
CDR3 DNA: TGTGCCAGCAGTAATCCAGGGGAGAACACTGAAGCTTTCTTT

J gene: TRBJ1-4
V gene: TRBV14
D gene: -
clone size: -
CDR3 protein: CASSPGFTTNEKLFF
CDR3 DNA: TGTGCCAGCTCGCCCGGATTTACAACTAATGAAAAACTGTTTTTT

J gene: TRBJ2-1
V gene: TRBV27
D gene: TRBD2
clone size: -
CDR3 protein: CASSPLAGPPYNEQFF
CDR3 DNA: TGTGCCAGCAGTCCACTAGCGGGGCCCCCCTACAATGAGCAGTTCTTC

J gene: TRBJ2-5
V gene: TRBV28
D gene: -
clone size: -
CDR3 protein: CASNGGSEETQYF
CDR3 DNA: TGTGCCAGCAACGGGGGCTCTGAAGAGACCCAGTACTTC

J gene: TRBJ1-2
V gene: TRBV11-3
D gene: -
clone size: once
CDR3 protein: CASSPQEGARGGYTF
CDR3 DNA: TGTGCCAGCAGCCCCCAGGAGGGCGCTAGGGGAGGCTACACCTTC

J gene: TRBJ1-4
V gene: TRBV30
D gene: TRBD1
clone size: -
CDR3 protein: CAWGPYRGLGEKLFF
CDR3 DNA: TGTGCCTGGGGCCCATACAGGGGTCTTGGTGAAAAACTGTTTTTT

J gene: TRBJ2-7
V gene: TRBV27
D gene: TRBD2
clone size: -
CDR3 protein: CASSLYLAGLSYEQYF
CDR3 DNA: TGTGCCAGCAGTTTATATCTAGCGGGGCTCTCCTACGAGCAGTACTTC

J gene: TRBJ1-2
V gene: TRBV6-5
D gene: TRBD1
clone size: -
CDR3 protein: CASSSPRQGDYGYTF
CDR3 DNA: TGTGCCAGCAGTTCACCTAGACAGGGCGACTATGGCTACACCTTC

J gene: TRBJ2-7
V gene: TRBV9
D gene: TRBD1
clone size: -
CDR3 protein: CASSVGTGGSYEQYF
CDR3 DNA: TGTGCCAGCAGCGTAGGGACAGGGGGCAGCTACGAGCAGTACTTC

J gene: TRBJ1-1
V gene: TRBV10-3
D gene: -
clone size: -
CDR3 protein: CAISESGQGNTEAFF
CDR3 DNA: TGTGCCATCAGTGAGTCTGGGCAGGGAAACACTGAAGCTTTCTTT

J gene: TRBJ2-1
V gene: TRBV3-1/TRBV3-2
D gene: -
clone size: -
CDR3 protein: CASKNSIEQFF
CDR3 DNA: TGTGCCAGCAAGAATAGTATTGAGCAGTTCTTC

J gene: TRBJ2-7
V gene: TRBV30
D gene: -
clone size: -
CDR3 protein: CAWSVGVTSSYEQYF
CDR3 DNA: TGTGCCTGGAGTGTTGGGGTTACGAGCTCCTACGAGCAGTACTTC

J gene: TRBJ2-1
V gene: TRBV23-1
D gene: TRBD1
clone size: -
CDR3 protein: CATWDREKGEQFF
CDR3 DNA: TGCGCCACCTGGGACAGGGAGAAAGGTGAGCAGTTCTTC

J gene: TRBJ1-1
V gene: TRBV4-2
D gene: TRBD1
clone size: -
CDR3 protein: CASSHHPSGTGGPLNTEAFF
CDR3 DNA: TGTGCCAGCAGCCATCATCCCTCCGGGACAGGGGGTCCCTTGAACACTGAAGCTTTCTTT

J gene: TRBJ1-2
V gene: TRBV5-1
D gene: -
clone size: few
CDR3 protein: CASPTDPANYGYTF
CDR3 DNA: TGCGCCAGCCCAACAGACCCCGCTAACTATGGCTACACCTTC

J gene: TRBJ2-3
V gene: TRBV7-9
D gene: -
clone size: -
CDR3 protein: CASSSAGGAGDTQYF
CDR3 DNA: TGTGCCAGCAGCTCGGCAGGGGGGGCAGGAGATACGCAGTATTTT

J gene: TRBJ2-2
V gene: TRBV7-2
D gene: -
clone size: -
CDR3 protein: CASSPWTTQGGELFF
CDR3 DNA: TGTGCCAGCAGCCCGTGGACTACCCAGGGGGGGGAGCTGTTTTTT

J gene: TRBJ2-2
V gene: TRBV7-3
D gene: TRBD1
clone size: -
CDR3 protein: CASSPRGGTGGGNTGELFF
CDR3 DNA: TGTGCCAGCAGCCCCCGAGGTGGGACAGGGGGCGGGAACACCGGGGAGCTGTTTTTT

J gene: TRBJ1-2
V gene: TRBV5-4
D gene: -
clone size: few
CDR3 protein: CASSLGGALGGYTF
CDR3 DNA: TGTGCCAGCAGCTTGGGAGGGGCATTAGGTGGCTACACCTTC

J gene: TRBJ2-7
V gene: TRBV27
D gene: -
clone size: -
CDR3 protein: CASSLRQGFEQYF
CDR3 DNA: TGTGCCAGCAGTTTGAGGCAGGGCTTCGAGCAGTACTTC

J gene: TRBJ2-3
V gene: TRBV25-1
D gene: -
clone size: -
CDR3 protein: CASSEPWIKHTDTQYF
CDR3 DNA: TGTGCCAGCAGTGAACCCTGGATTAAACACACAGATACGCAGTATTTT

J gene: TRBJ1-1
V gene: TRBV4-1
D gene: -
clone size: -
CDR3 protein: CASSPAIAGRDTEAFF
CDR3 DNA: TGCGCCAGCAGCCCGGCCATCGCAGGGAGAGACACTGAAGCTTTCTTT

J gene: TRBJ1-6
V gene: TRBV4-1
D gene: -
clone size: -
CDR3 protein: CASSQGLTFSSYNSPLHF
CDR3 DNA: TGCGCCAGCAGCCAAGGTCTAACGTTCAGCTCCTATAATTCACCCCTCCACTTT

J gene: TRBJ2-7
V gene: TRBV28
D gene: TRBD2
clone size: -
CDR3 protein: CASSSPSGRAYEQYF
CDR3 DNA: TGTGCCAGCAGCAGCCCTAGCGGGAGGGCCTACGAGCAGTACTTC

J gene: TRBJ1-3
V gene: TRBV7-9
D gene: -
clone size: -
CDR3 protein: CASSQGTGGNTIYF
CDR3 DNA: TGTGCCAGCAGCCAGGGAACTGGAGGAAACACCATATATTTT

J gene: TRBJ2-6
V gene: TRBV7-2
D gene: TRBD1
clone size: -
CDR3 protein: CASSRTGGSGANVLTF
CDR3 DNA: TGTGCCAGCAGCCGTACAGGGGGTTCTGGGGCCAACGTCCTGACTTTC

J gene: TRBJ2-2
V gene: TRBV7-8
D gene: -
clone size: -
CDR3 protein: CASSLVGIGELFF
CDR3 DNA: TGTGCCAGCAGCCTCGTGGGGATCGGGGAGCTGTTTTTT

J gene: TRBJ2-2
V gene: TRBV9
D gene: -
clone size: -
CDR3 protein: CASSAPTNTGELFF
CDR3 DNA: TGTGCCAGCAGCGCCCCGACGAACACCGGGGAGCTGTTTTTT

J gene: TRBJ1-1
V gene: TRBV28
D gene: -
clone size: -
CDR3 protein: CASSFDPNTEAFF
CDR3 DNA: TGTGCCAGCAGTTTTGACCCCAACACTGAAGCTTTCTTT

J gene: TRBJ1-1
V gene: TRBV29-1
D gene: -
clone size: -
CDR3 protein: CSVVGANGPFF
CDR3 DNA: TGCAGCGTTGTGGGGGCCAATGGACCTTTCTTT

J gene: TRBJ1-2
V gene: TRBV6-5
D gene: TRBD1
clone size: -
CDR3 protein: CASSYPGQETVPAF
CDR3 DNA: TGTGCCAGCAGTTACCCAGGACAGGAGACGGTCCCGGCCTTC

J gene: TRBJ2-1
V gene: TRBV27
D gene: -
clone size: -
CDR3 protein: CASSFLGEQFF
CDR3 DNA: TGTGCCAGCAGTTTTTTGGGTGAGCAGTTCTTC

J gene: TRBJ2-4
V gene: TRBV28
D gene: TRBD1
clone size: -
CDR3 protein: CASSLMGQGLSVAKNIQYF
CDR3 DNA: TGTGCCAGCAGTTTAATGGGACAGGGGTTGAGTGTGGCCAAAAACATTCAGTACTTC